One sample yielded the 6 T cell receptor beta chains listed below, sequenced in a study of blood T cell repertoires in COVID-19. Using immunoSEQ multiplex PCR, the repertoire was profiled, and TCRdb retains in-frame clones only, with some absent. Of around 75,000 clones listed, 88% are singletons. What was sequenced was peripheral blood. These TCRs come from a human donor in a cohort sampled during active COVID-19.

The rearrangement uses TRBV11-2 and TRBJ2-5; the D is unclear. Trimming stripped 2 bases from V and 4 bases from J, with 14 bases between. Germline V gene lookup returns CDR1 SGHAT and CDR2 FQNNGV. The CDR3 consists of 15 residues. In DNA, the CDR3 is TGTGCCAGCAGCTTAAACCCGCTAGGTCGAGAGACCCAGTACTTC. Translation: CASSLNPLGRETQYF.

The chain links TRBV5-6 to TRBJ1-5; D is uncertain. Looked up from germline, CDR1 is SGHDT and CDR2 is YYEEEE. V was clipped by 3 bases and J by 4 bases, with 14 bases between them. The CDR3 is made up of 15 amino acids. The CDR3 nucleotides read TGTGCCAGCAGCTACCGATGGGCCCTGAATCAGCCCCAGCATTTT. It codes for CASSYRWALNQPQHF.

The chain couples TRBV10-3 to TRBJ2-2; D is ambiguous. The germline V and J ends were trimmed by 0 bases and 4 bases, with 15 bases remaining between them. The CDR3 is 17 amino acids. The V gene's germline CDR1 is ENHRY and CDR2 SYGVKD. In nucleotides, the CDR3 is TGTGCCATCAGTGAGTCCGGTGTCTCCTTACCCACCGGGGAGCTGTTTTTT. Translating gives CAISESGVSLPTGELFF.

This clone was counted once. The V and J genes are TRBV3-1 (or the pseudogene TRBV3-2) and TRBJ1-6; tentative D call: TRBD1 (5 bases). Germline-derived CDR1 and CDR2 are LGHDT and YNNKEL (reference sequence). V was clipped by 1 base and J by 9 bases, with 16 bases between them. This CDR3 has 16 residues. The CDR3 DNA is TGTGCCAGCAGCCAAGGATCTTCCAGGGCCGGTTCACCCCTCCACTTT. Residues: CASSQGSSRAGSPLHF.

V is TRBV10-3 and J is TRBJ2-7, with unresolved D. V gave up 3 bases and J gave up 0 bases, with 6 bases separating them. In germline, CDR1 is ENHRY, CDR2 SYGVKD. The CDR3 is 13 residues long. The CDR3 bases are TGTGCCATCAGTGATGGCAGCTCCTACGAGCAGTACGTC. Protein: CAISDGSSYEQYV.

The chain employs TRBV10-3 and TRBJ1-1, with D perhaps matching TRBD1 (6 bases). The germline V gene encodes CDR1 ENHRY and CDR2 SYGVKD. Between the trimmed V and J ends, which lost 10 bases and 3 bases, there was a span of 15 bases. The CDR3 totals 13 residues. The CDR3 region is CATAGGQDTEAFF. The CDR3 nucleotides are TGTGCCACCGCCGGGGGGCAGGACACTGAAGCTTTCTTT.